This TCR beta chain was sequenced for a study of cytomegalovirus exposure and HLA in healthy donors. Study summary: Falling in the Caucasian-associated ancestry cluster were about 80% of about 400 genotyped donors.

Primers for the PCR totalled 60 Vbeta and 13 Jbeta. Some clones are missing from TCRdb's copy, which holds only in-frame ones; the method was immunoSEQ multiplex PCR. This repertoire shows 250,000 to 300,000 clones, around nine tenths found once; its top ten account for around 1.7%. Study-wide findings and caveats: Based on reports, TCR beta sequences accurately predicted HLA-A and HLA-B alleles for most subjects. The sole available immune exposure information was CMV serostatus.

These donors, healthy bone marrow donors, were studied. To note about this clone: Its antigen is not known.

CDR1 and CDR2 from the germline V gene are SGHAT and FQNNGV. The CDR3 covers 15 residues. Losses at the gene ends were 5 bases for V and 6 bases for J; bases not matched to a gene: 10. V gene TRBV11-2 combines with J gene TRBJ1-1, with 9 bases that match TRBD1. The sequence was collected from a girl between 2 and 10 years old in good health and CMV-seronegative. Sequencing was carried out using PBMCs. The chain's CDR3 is CASSLTGGTNAEAFF. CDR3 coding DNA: TGTGCCAGCAGCCTAACAGGGGGCACAAACGCTGAAGCTTTCTTT.